These 24 T cell receptor beta chains came from one sample sequenced in a study of cytomegalovirus exposure and HLA in healthy donors. 13 Jbeta primers and 60 Vbeta primers were used for the PCR. Clones were sequenced by immunoSEQ multiplex PCR, and TCRdb holds only the in-frame ones, with some missing. The sample carries approximately 120,000 clones, roughly 81% recorded once. The sequencing sample was made of PBMCs. Receptors originate from a woman younger than 45 in good health and CMV-seronegative.

V gene TRBV4-2 combines with J gene TRBJ2-5; 12 bases agree with TRBD2. The tail of the sequence fits TRBJ2-7 better, so the J call may be wrong. The CDR3 runs 17 residues. The germline gives CDR1 LGHNA, CDR2 YNFKEQ. The chain's CDR3 is CASSQEATSGSTYEQYF. The CDR3, as DNA: TGTGCCAGCAGCCAAGAGGCGACTAGCGGGAGTACTTACGAGCAGTACTTC.

This clone was detected only once. The chain couples TRBV10-2 to TRBJ2-5; 9 nucleotides align to TRBD2. Germline V lookup: CDR1 WSHSY, CDR2 SAAADI. The V gene end was trimmed by 3 bases and the J gene end by 5 bases; junction bases not matched to a gene: 7. The CDR3 spans 15 residues. CDR3 nucleotides: TGCGCCAGCAGTGATTCAGCGGGGGGAAGGGAGACCCAGTACTTC. It translates to CASSDSAGGRETQYF.

This clone was counted a single time. The V and J genes are TRBV6-1 and TRBJ1-2; D uncertain. Trimming shortened V by 3 bases and J by 5 bases, and 10 bases separated the two germline ends. The CDR3 runs to 13 residues. Per the germline V gene, CDR1 is MNHNS and CDR2 is SASEGT. CDR3: CASSETREYGYTF. CDR3 nucleotide sequence: TGTGCCAGCAGTGAGACAAGGGAGTATGGCTACACCTTC.

In its sample, this clone was seen once. V and J are TRBV30 and TRBJ2-1; weak D call: TRBD2 (6 bases). The CDR3 contains 13 residues. The V gene's germline CDR1 is GTSNPN and CDR2 SVGIG (reference sequence). V dropped 1 base and J dropped 10 bases, with 14 bases sitting between them. The chain's CDR3 is CAWSGGGAGEQFF. Here the CDR3 DNA reads TGTGCCTGGAGTGGTGGCGGGGCGGGGGAGCAGTTCTTC.

The chain employs TRBV30 and TRBJ2-7, with D possibly matching TRBD1 (5 bases). CDR3 length equals 13 residues. Per the germline V gene, CDR1 is GTSNPN and CDR2 is SVGIG (reference sequence). V was clipped by 2 bases and J by 2 bases, with 10 bases between them. This CDR3 is CAWSQGYPYEQYF. CDR3 nucleotide sequence: TGTGCCTGGAGTCAGGGATATCCCTACGAGCAGTACTTC.

The chain has TRBV27 and TRBJ2-2, with 11 bases lining up with TRBD2. The V gene end was trimmed by 5 bases and the J gene end by 0 bases; junction bases not matched to a gene: 2. The CDR3 sequence is 16 residues long. Looked up from germline, CDR1 is MNHEY and CDR2 is SMNVEV (reference sequence). The CDR3 is CASSLAGGANTGELFF. The CDR3 region has the DNA TGTGCCAGCAGTCTAGCGGGGGGCGCGAACACCGGGGAGCTGTTTTTT.

In this sample, this clone turned up a few times. J is TRBJ2-2 and V is TRBV27; D perhaps matches TRBD2 (5 bases). Germline V CDR1 and CDR2: MNHEY, SMNVEV (reference sequence). V shed 3 bases and J shed 7 bases, with 15 bases lying between them. The CDR3 is made up of 15 amino acids. CDR3 DNA sequence: TGTGCCAGCAGTTTTACTAGTAACCCCTTCGGGGAGCTGTTTTTT. Amino acid sequence: CASSFTSNPFGELFF.

The chain links TRBV21-1 to TRBJ2-7; the table's D call TRBD1 went unverified against the DNA. TRBV21-1 is a listed pseudogene. The CDR3 covers 15 residues. The CDR3 bases are TGTGCCAGCAGCAAAGTATCCAGGGGGTACGACGAGCAGTACTTC. This codes for CASSKVSRGYDEQYF.

The V gene is TRBV4-1, the J gene TRBJ2-1, with a tentative D call TRBD2 (6 bases). The CDR3 extends over 14 amino acids. The V and J ends lost 2 bases and 9 bases respectively, with 14 bases between them. Germline CDR1 is MGHRA and CDR2 is YSYEKL. The CDR3 reads CASSQRSRESEQFF. The CDR3 DNA follows: TGCGCCAGCAGCCAAAGATCCCGGGAGAGTGAGCAGTTCTTC.

The rearrangement links TRBV11-2 to TRBJ2-7; no clear D gene. The germline V and J ends were trimmed by 10 bases and 0 bases, with 13 bases remaining between them. This CDR3 spans 13 amino acids. Germline assignment: CDR1 SGHAT and CDR2 FQNNGV. The CDR3 region is CATRGRSSYEQYF. The CDR3 DNA reads as TGTGCCACACGCGGCCGCAGCTCCTACGAGCAGTACTTC.

V and J are TRBV10-3 and TRBJ2-3; 7 nucleotides match TRBD2. The junction had 7 bases not matched to a gene; V was cut back by 7 bases and J by 0 bases. Germline CDR1 ENHRY, CDR2 SYGVKD. The CDR3 spans 15 residues. The CDR3 DNA reads as TGTGCCATCAAGCAACTAGCGACTAGCACAGATACGCAGTATTTT. It encodes CAIKQLATSTDTQYF.

This clone occurred a few times. V is TRBV4-1 and J is TRBJ1-4; TRBD1 matches 10 bases. V lost 0 bases to trimming and J lost 8 bases; unmatched junction nucleotides: 6. CDR1 MGHRA and CDR2 YSYEKL come from the germline V gene. This CDR3 has 16 amino acids. This CDR3 is CASSQDPGTGAEKLFF. In nucleotides, the CDR3 is TGCGCCAGCAGCCAAGATCCCGGGACAGGGGCCGAAAAACTGTTTTTT.

The rearrangement uses TRBV11-3 and TRBJ2-7; 10 bases agree with TRBD1. CDR3 size: 15 residues. The junction had 5 bases not matched to a gene; V was cut back by 3 bases and J by 3 bases. Germline V lookup: CDR1 SGHNT, CDR2 YENEEA. DNA of the CDR3: TGTGCCAGCAGCTTGGGGGACAGGGGAGGCTACGAGCAGTACTTC. Protein: CASSLGDRGGYEQYF.

The chain joins TRBV7-9 to TRBJ2-1, with TRBD2 matching 9 bases. With V trimmed by 3 bases and J by 3 bases, 6 bases remained unmatched. Per the germline V gene, CDR1 is SEHNR and CDR2 is FQNEAQ (reference sequence). The CDR3 covers 16 residues. The CDR3 protein is CASSFPAGGLYNEQFF. The CDR3 DNA reads as TGTGCCAGCAGCTTTCCGGCGGGAGGGCTCTACAATGAGCAGTTCTTC.

This chain connects TRBV9 to TRBJ1-1, with 7 bases matching TRBD1. J gave up 1 base and V 0 bases, and 0 bases lay outside the gene matches. Germline V gives CDR1 SGDLS, CDR2 YYNGEE. This CDR3 is built from 14 residues. In DNA form, the CDR3 reads TGTGCCAGCAGCGTAGGGACAGGGAACACTGAAGCTTTCTTT. Protein product: CASSVGTGNTEAFF.

Of note for this clone: The same CDR3 also results from other DNA sequences found in this sample. The chain has TRBV9 and TRBJ2-3; D perhaps matches TRBD1 (5 bases). This CDR3 has 15 amino acids. Looked up from germline, CDR1 is SGDLS and CDR2 is YYNGEE. Deletions cut 0 bases from V and 1 base from J, with 9 bases between. The CDR3 is CASSVEARGTDTQYF. For the CDR3, the DNA is TGTGCCAGCAGCGTAGAGGCCAGGGGCACAGATACGCAGTATTTT.

The chain couples TRBV5-4 to TRBJ2-1, with TRBD2 matching 7 bases. V lost 2 bases to trimming and J lost 1 base; unmatched junction nucleotides: 0. The CDR3 is made up of 14 amino acids. The germline V gene encodes CDR1 SGHNT and CDR2 YYREEE (reference sequence). CDR3 loop: CASSLAGSYNEQFF. The CDR3 DNA follows: TGTGCCAGCAGCTTAGCGGGATCCTACAATGAGCAGTTCTTC.

The chain joins TRBV6-1 to TRBJ1-3; D call uncertain. In germline, CDR1 is MNHNS, CDR2 SASEGT. Trimming cost V 2 bases and J 2 bases, with 10 bases left between them. This CDR3 contains 15 residues. CDR3 in amino acids: CASSELTSAGNTIYF. CDR3 in DNA: TGTGCCAGCAGTGAACTAACTTCGGCTGGAAACACCATATATTTT.

This clone was observed a handful of times. The V gene is TRBV21-1, the J gene TRBJ1-1. TRBV21-1 represents a pseudogene. The CDR3 has 14 residues. This CDR3 is CASSKGATNTEAFF. DNA of the CDR3: TGTGCCAGCAGCAAAGGAGCTACGAACACTGAAGCTTTCTTT.

The V and J genes are TRBV6-5 and TRBJ1-5; D unclear. Deletions cut 0 bases from V and 0 bases from J, with 6 bases between. The CDR3 consists of 15 residues. The germline gives CDR1 MNHEY, CDR2 SVGAGI. CDR3 nucleotides: TGTGCCAGCAGTTACTCCGGACTTAGCAATCAGCCCCAGCATTTT. This sequence encodes CASSYSGLSNQPQHF.

This chain links TRBV4-3 with TRBJ1-1, with TRBD1 matching 7 bases. The germline V gene has CDR1 LGHNA and CDR2 YSLEER. The CDR3 covers 17 residues. V trimming: 3 bases; J trimming: 0 bases; junction bases outside the gene matches: 10. The CDR3 sequence is CASSHDLVGQVNTEAFF. The CDR3 DNA follows: TGCGCCAGCAGCCACGACCTCGTCGGACAGGTGAACACTGAAGCTTTCTTT.

The gene calls are TRBV6-1 and TRBJ2-7, with 7 bases aligning to TRBD1. Germline CDR1 reads MNHNS; CDR2 reads SASEGT. Trimming cost V 7 bases and J 4 bases; bases outside gene matches: 4. The CDR3 contains 12 residues. The CDR3 region is CASNKQGYEQYF. DNA for the CDR3: TGTGCCAGCAATAAACAGGGGTACGAGCAGTACTTC.

The chain combines TRBV19 with TRBJ1-1, with 12 bases lining up with TRBD1. There are 13 residues in the CDR3. Losses at the gene ends were 5 bases for V and 11 bases for J; bases not matched to a gene: 6. Per germline, CDR1 LNHDA and CDR2 SQIVND (reference sequence). CDR3: CASSSPGQGAAFF. In nucleotides, the CDR3 is TGTGCCAGTAGTTCTCCGGGACAGGGGGCGGCTTTCTTT.

The chain joins TRBV4-3 to TRBJ2-2; 10 positions agree with TRBD2. J lost 0 bases, V lost 1 base, and 5 bases had no gene match. CDR1 is LGHNA and CDR2 is YSLEER in the germline V gene. This CDR3 is built from 18 residues. In DNA form, the CDR3 reads TGCGCCAGCAGCCAAGCCAGCGGACTAGCGGCGAACACCGGGGAGCTGTTTTTT. Protein product: CASSQASGLAANTGELFF.